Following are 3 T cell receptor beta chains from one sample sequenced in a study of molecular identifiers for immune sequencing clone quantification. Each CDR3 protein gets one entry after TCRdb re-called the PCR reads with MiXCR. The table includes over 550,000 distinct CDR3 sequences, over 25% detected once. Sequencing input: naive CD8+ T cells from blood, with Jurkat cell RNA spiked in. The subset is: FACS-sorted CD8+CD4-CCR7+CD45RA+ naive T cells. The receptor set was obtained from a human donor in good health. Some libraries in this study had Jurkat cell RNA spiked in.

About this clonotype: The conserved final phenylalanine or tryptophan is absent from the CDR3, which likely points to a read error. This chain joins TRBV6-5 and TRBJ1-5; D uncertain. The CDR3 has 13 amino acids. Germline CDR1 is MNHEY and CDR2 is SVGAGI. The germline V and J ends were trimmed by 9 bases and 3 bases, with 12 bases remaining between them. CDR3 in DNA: TGTGCCAGTACGGGTGGCCCCAATCAGCCCCAGCATTCT. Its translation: CASTGGPNQPQHS.

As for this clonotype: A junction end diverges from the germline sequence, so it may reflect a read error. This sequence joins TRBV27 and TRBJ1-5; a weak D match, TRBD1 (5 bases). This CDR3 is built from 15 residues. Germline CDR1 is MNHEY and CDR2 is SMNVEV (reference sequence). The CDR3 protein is CATKGSAGSYQRQHF. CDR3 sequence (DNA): TGTGCCACCAAGGGGAGTGCAGGGAGTTATCAGCGCCAGCATTTT.

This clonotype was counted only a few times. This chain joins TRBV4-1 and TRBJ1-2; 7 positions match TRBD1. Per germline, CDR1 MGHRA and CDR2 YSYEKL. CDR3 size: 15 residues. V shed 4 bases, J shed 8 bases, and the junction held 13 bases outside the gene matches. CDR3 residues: CASSPDAGETGGYTF. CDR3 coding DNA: TGCGCCAGCAGCCCGGATGCAGGGGAGACAGGGGGCTACACCTTC.